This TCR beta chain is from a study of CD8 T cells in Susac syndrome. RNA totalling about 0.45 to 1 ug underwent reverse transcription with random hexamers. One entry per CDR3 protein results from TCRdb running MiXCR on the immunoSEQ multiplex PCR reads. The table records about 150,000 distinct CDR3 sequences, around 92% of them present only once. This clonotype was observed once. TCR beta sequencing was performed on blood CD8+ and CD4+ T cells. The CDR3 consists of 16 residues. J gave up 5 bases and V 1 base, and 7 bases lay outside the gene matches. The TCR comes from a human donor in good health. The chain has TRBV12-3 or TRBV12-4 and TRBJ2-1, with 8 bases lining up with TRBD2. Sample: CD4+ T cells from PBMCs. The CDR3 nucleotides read TGTGCCAGCAGTTTAGTGCCGGGAGGGCCGGACAATGAGCAGTTCTTC. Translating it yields CASSLVPGGPDNEQFF.